The 8 T cell receptor beta chains listed next were all sequenced from one sample in a study of cytomegalovirus exposure and HLA in healthy donors. PCR employed 60 Vbeta and 13 Jbeta primers. Clones were read by immunoSEQ multiplex PCR, and TCRdb kept only the in-frame ones, dropping some. The sample holds 80,000 or so clones; 77% are singletons and the top ten take 3%. Material for sequencing was PBMCs. All receptors come from a man aged 45-65 years in good health and CMV-seropositive.

This rearrangement joins TRBV19 to TRBJ2-4; perhaps TRBD1 as D (6 bases). This CDR3 spans 18 amino acids. V dropped 3 bases and J dropped 2 bases, with 20 bases sitting between them. Germline-derived CDR1 and CDR2 are LNHDA and SQIVND (reference sequence). The CDR3 loop reads CASSISLTQGTTKNIQYF. In DNA form, the CDR3 reads TGTGCCAGTAGTATTAGCCTTACCCAGGGGACCACCAAAAACATTCAGTACTTC.

This chain uses TRBV18 with TRBJ2-7; TRBD2 matches at 7 bases. This CDR3 is 16 amino acids long. Unmatched junction bases numbered 14, after V lost 2 bases and J lost 7 bases. CDR1 and CDR2 from the germline V gene are KGHSH and LQKENI. CDR3 loop: CASSPYQRGAVGEQYF. In nucleotides, the CDR3 is TGTGCCAGCTCACCATACCAGCGGGGCGCCGTGGGGGAGCAGTACTTC.

This clone showed up just a few times. At one boundary the junction diverges from the germline segment, which might be a read error. The chain joins TRBV7-7 to TRBJ2-3; no reliable D call. Germline V lookup: CDR1 SSHAT, CDR2 FNYEAQ (reference sequence). The CDR3 has 13 residues. The CDR3 region has the DNA TGTGCTAGCAGTAGAAAAAACGGAGATACGCAGTATTTT. Residues: CASSRKNGDTQYF.

This clone was seen a few times. V and J are TRBV11-3 and TRBJ2-5; 8 bases are shared with TRBD2. This CDR3 is built from 18 residues. The V gene end was trimmed by 2 bases and the J gene end by 2 bases; junction bases not matched to a gene: 13. CDR1 SGHNT and CDR2 YENEEA come from the germline V gene. The DNA for the CDR3 is TGTGCCAGCAGCTTAAGGGCGGGAGGAACTACTATACAAGAGACCCAGTACTTC. This encodes CASSLRAGGTTIQETQYF.

V and J are TRBV6-5 and TRBJ1-1, with a possible D match to TRBD1 (6 bases). Germline V gives CDR1 MNHEY, CDR2 SVGAGI. There are 14 residues in the CDR3. Trimming stripped 4 bases from V and 4 bases from J, with 13 bases between. The CDR3 sequence: CASSSTQGVTEAFF. CDR3 nucleotides: TGTGCCAGCAGTTCTACACAGGGTGTCACTGAAGCTTTCTTT.

The J gene is TRBJ2-5, the V gene TRBV21-1; the table's D call, TRBD1, has no DNA check behind it. TRBV21-1 is an annotated pseudogene. The CDR3 loop spans 16 amino acids. The CDR3 protein is CASSKGCNRDQETQYF. CDR3 coding DNA: TGTGCCAGCAGCAAAGGGTGCAACAGGGACCAAGAGACCCAGTACTTC.

This chain joins TRBV11-2 and TRBJ1-2; a possible D gene is TRBD1 (6 bases). Germline V gene lookup returns CDR1 SGHAT and CDR2 FQNNGV. V was pared by 6 bases and J by 6 bases, with 23 bases between. The CDR3 is made up of 16 amino acids. Written as DNA, the CDR3 is TGTGCCAGCAGGTCGACCGGTCCGTCAGGGGTCCATGGCTACACCTTC. Protein product: CASRSTGPSGVHGYTF.

The chain uses TRBV5-1 and TRBJ1-1, with TRBD1 as a possible D gene (5 bases). Germline V gene sequence: CDR1 SGHRS, CDR2 YFSETQ. The CDR3 is 14 residues long. Trimming took 2 bases from V and 0 from J, leaving 8 bases between them. The CDR3: CASSFPGVNTEAFF. CDR3 in DNA: TGCGCCAGCAGCTTCCCGGGGGTGAACACTGAAGCTTTCTTT.